The present entry profiles one TCR beta chain with its context. Produced via immunoSEQ multiplex PCR; TCRdb's table is partial and in-frame only. The sample includes 55,000 to 60,000 clones, over 80% seen only once; the top ten take around 2.8%. Germline assignment: CDR1 LNHNV and CDR2 YYDKDF (reference sequence). The V gene end was trimmed by 2 bases and the J gene end by 4 bases; junction bases not matched to a gene: 6. The CDR3 spans 16 residues. The data belong to a study of OX40 agonist ivuxolimab in advanced cancers. Sequencing was performed on CD4+ or CD8+ T cells sorted from blood, taken in a trial of the OX40 agonist ivuxolimab. This clonotype originated in an adult with an advanced solid tumor such as melanoma, head and neck, liver or kidney cancer. The V and J genes are TRBV15 and TRBJ2-3; TRBD2 aligns across 10 bases. In nucleotides, the CDR3 is TGTGCCACCAGCAGAAGGCTAGCGGGAGATGCAGATACGCAGTATTTT. Residues: CATSRRLAGDADTQYF.